The TCR beta chain under discussion was sequenced for a study of naive and memory T cell subsets. There are 16 residues in the CDR3. The germline V gene has CDR1 ENHRY and CDR2 SYGVKD. V lost 5 bases, J lost 6 bases, and 10 bases stayed unmatched. On this clonotype itself: Its target is not known.

Study-wide points: Gini index rose across naive, CM, EM and EMRA in CD4 and CD8. In naive cells, over 90% of TCR sequences were seen only once. Possibly reflecting memory cells re-expressing CD45RA, a few larger clonotypes occurred in naive repertoires, especially CD8. RNA-based TCR counts may shift with T cell activation and differentiation. Between naive and memory subsets, TCR abundance power law exponents differed.

Two oligonucleotides, mixed equimolar, formed the beta constant-region primer covering TRBC1 and TRBC2. Nested alpha and beta constant-region primers with the SP2 primer drove four PCR rounds on ligated cDNA. Each CDR3 protein is one row after TCRdb ran MiXCR on the UMI-ligation and nested PCR reads. The sample carries 120,000 to 150,000 distinct CDR3 sequences, approximately 22% recorded once. Sequencing was performed on naive CD4+ T cells from blood. The clonotype was recovered from a human donor in good health. The genes are TRBV10-3 and TRBJ1-5; 10 nucleotides align to TRBD1. CDR3 bases: TGTGCCATCAGTTCCATAGGACAGGGGGAAGGTCAGCCCCAGCATTTT. Amino acid sequence: CAISSIGQGEGQPQHF.